One sample yielded the 29 T cell receptor beta chains listed below, sequenced in a study of Graves' ophthalmopathy and Graves' hyperthyroidism. TCR beta CDR3 amplification used RNA transcripts. A first-round RT-PCR used HTBI primers, followed by a second-round multiplex PCR. MiXCR was run by TCRdb on the multiplex PCR reads, yielding one entry per CDR3 protein. The sample comprises approximately 460,000 distinct CDR3 sequences, approximately 15% of which are singletons, and 8% to 10% rests with the top ten. Sequencing input: blood. These TCRs come from a young woman with Graves' ophthalmopathy.

In its sample, this clonotype was seen many times. This chain joins TRBV28 and TRBJ1-1, with TRBD1 as a possible D gene (6 bases). From germline, CDR1 is MDHEN and CDR2 SYDVKM. The CDR3 sequence is 15 residues long. V lost 2 bases and J 2 bases, leaving 12 bases between the germline ends. The CDR3 nucleotides are TGTGCCAGCAGTTTACGACAGGAGACTAACACTGAAGCTTTCTTT. Translated: CASSLRQETNTEAFF. The full variable domain, its missing parts supplied by reference TRBV28 and TRBJ1-1, is DVKVTQSSRYLVKRTGEKVFLECVQDMDHENMFWYRQDPGLGLRLIYFSYDVKMKEKGDIPEGYSVSREKKERFSLILESASTNQTSMYLCASSLRQETNTEAFFGQGTRLTVV.

This clonotype has at least ten counts. This CDR3 reads CATSTPGGGETQYF. In DNA, the CDR3 is TGTGCCACCAGCACTCCCGGGGGGGGTGAGACCCAGTACTTC. The chain has TRBV15 and TRBJ2-5, with 8 bases fitting TRBD2. The CDR3 extends over 14 amino acids. Trimming at V came to 4 bases and at J to 5 bases, leaving 6 bases not matched to a gene. Germline V gene sequence: CDR1 LNHNV, CDR2 YYDKDF (reference sequence).

This clonotype has a handful of counts. V and J are TRBV20-1 and TRBJ1-1; D remains unclear. Germline loops: CDR1 DFQATT, CDR2 SNEGSKA (reference sequence). The CDR3 spans 10 residues. Between the trimmed V and J ends, which lost 5 bases and 6 bases, there was a span of 7 bases. The CDR3 sequence is CSALNSEAFF. As DNA, the CDR3 is TGCAGTGCTCTTAATTCTGAAGCTTTCTTT.

The rearrangement links TRBV29-1 to TRBJ2-7; D ambiguous. The J call may be incorrect, as the DNA end agrees better with TRBJ2-5. There are 11 residues in the CDR3. The germline gives CDR1 SQVTM, CDR2 ANQGSEA. This chain's CDR3 is CSVEPQETQYF. The CDR3 nucleotides are TGCAGCGTTGAACCCCAAGAGACCCAGTACTTC.

This clonotype was detected ten times or more. CDR3 bases: TGTGCCAGCAGTCCTCAAGGAGGGCAGGTGGGAGAGACCCAGTACTTC. This codes for CASSPQGGQVGETQYF. This rearrangement joins TRBV6-5 to TRBJ2-5; TRBD2 might be the D (6 bases). This CDR3 comprises 16 residues. V lost 5 bases and J lost 4, with 20 bases in between. The germline gives CDR1 MNHEY, CDR2 SVGAGI.

At least ten counts were recorded for this clonotype. The CDR3 DNA follows: TGTGCCTCCTGGAAGGGACAGGGTTCCTACGAGCAGTACTTC. It encodes CASWKGQGSYEQYF. The gene calls are TRBV10-3 and TRBJ2-7; 9 bases are shared with TRBD1. Per germline, CDR1 ENHRY and CDR2 SYGVKD. This CDR3 has 14 amino acids. J lost 1 base, V lost 11 bases, and 9 bases had no gene match.

This clonotype was observed at least ten times. The rearrangement uses TRBV5-1 and TRBJ1-1, with D unclear. Germline CDR1 is SGHRS and CDR2 is YFSETQ. The CDR3 extends over 14 amino acids. Deletions cut 2 bases from V and 0 bases from J, with 8 bases between. The CDR3 loop reads CASSLRPMNTEAFF. In DNA, the CDR3 is TGCGCCAGCAGCTTACGCCCCATGAACACTGAAGCTTTCTTT. The full variable domain, rest sourced from reference TRBV5-1 and TRBJ1-1, is KAGVTQTPRYLIKTRGQQVTLSCSPISGHRSVSWYQQTPGQGLQFLFEYFSETQRNKGNFPGRFSGRQFSNSRSEMNVSTLELGDSALYLCASSLRPMNTEAFFGQGTRLTVV.

Many counts were recorded for this clonotype. V gene TRBV6-5 combines with J gene TRBJ1-2; D may be TRBD1 (6 bases). Trimming removed 2 bases from V and 5 bases from J, with 12 bases in between. Germline V gene sequence: CDR1 MNHEY, CDR2 SVGAGI. The CDR3 is 14 residues long. CDR3 in amino acids: CASSYGGRPYGYTF. CDR3 coding DNA: TGTGCCAGCAGTTACGGGGGGCGCCCATATGGCTACACCTTC.

This clonotype appeared many times. The chain has TRBV5-1 and TRBJ2-6; 10 nucleotides align to TRBD1. The CDR3 extends over 19 amino acids. Trimming at V came to 3 bases and at J to 2 bases, leaving 11 bases not matched to a gene. CDR1 and CDR2 from the germline V gene are SGHRS and YFSETQ. The DNA for the CDR3 is TGCGCCAGCAGCTCAGAAAGGGACAGGGGATCAGCTGGGGCCAACGTCCTGACTTTC. Its translation is CASSSERDRGSAGANVLTF.

In this sample, this clonotype turned up many times. This rearrangement joins TRBV30 to TRBJ1-1; possible D gene TRBD1, 5 bases. V lost 4 bases to trimming and J lost 4 bases, with 22 bases between them. CDR3 length equals 16 residues. CDR1 GTSNPN and CDR2 SVGIG come from the germline V gene (reference sequence). For the CDR3, the DNA is TGTGCCTGGACCCCCCTCACAGGACCGAGGGGCACTGAAGCTTTCTTT. Translating gives CAWTPLTGPRGTEAFF.

CDR3 amino acids: CAGRKGLTNTGELFF. Written as DNA, the CDR3 is TGTGCCGGAAGGAAGGGACTGACGAACACCGGGGAGCTGTTTTTT. The genes are TRBV6-2 or TRBV6-3 and TRBJ2-2, with D possibly being TRBD2 (6 bases). CDR3 length: 15 amino acids. The germline CDR1 and CDR2 sequences are MNHEY and SVGEGT. With 11 bases removed from V and 0 bases from J, the gap between germline ends came to 16 bases.

The chain is built from TRBV4-2 and TRBJ1-5; 9 bases align to TRBD1. Unmatched junction bases numbered 11, after V lost 6 bases and J lost 2 bases. The CDR3 has 17 amino acids. Germline values: CDR1 LGHNA, CDR2 YNFKEQ. The CDR3: CASSSGTGIRRNQPQHF. The CDR3 bases are TGTGCCAGCAGTTCTGGGACAGGGATTCGGCGCAATCAGCCCCAGCATTTT.

This clonotype was observed at least ten times. The genes are TRBV13 and TRBJ1-1, with D possibly being TRBD1 (5 bases). Germline V CDR1 and CDR2: PRHDT, FYEKMQ (reference sequence). The CDR3 totals 13 residues. Trimming removed 6 bases from V and 3 bases from J, with 11 bases in between. DNA of the CDR3: TGTGCCAGCAGGCGGTTGGGGCACACTGAAGCTTTCTTT. Its protein product is CASRRLGHTEAFF. Based on the CDR3 plus reference TRBV13 and TRBJ1-1, the full variable domain is AAGVIQSPRHLIKEKRETATLKCYPIPRHDTVYWYQQGPGQDPQFLISFYEKMQSDKGSIPDRFSAQQFSDYHSELNMSSLELGDSALYFCASRRLGHTEAFFGQGTRLTVV.

The sample holds many counts of this clonotype. This rearrangement joins TRBV7-8 to TRBJ2-2; TRBD2 aligns across 11 bases. The CDR3 consists of 18 residues. Germline values: CDR1 SGHVS, CDR2 FQNEAQ. The V segment lost 5 bases and the J segment 4 bases; nucleotides outside the gene matches: 12. CDR3 in DNA: TGTGCCAGCAGCCCGCGGGTAGCGGGAGGGCCGGGCACCGGGGAGCTGTTTTTT. The encoded protein is CASSPRVAGGPGTGELFF. Using reference TRBV7-8 and TRBJ2-2 for the parts outside the CDR3, the full variable domain is GAGVSQSPRYKVAKRGQDVALRCDPISGHVSLFWYQQALGQGPEFLTYFQNEAQLDKSGLPSDRFFAERPEGSVSTLKIQRTQQEDSAVYLCASSPRVAGGPGTGELFFGEGSRLTVL.

The genes are TRBV6-5 and TRBJ2-4, with a possible D match to TRBD1 (5 bases). Trimming stripped 6 bases from V and 0 bases from J, with 12 bases between. This CDR3 has 15 residues. Germline-derived CDR1 and CDR2 are MNHEY and SVGAGI. The DNA for the CDR3 is TGTGCCAGCAGACTCGGACATCTAGCCAAAAACATTCAGTACTTC. Translation gives CASRLGHLAKNIQYF.

A word on this clonotype: At one end, the junction sequence differs from germline, possibly due to a read error. This chain links TRBV12-3 or TRBV12-4 with TRBJ1-5, with D hard to call. The CDR3 consists of 15 residues. The DNA of the CDR3 is TGTGCCAGCAGTCCCTACAATCCCAGCAATCGGCCCCAGCATTTT. The encoded protein is CASSPYNPSNRPQHF.

This clonotype came up many times. The chain employs TRBV15 and TRBJ2-7; D might be TRBD2 (6 bases). Looked up from germline, CDR1 is LNHNV and CDR2 is YYDKDF (reference sequence). V gave up 1 base and J gave up 2 bases, with 12 bases separating them. The CDR3 is 15 residues long. The CDR3 is CATSRGLGGAYEQYF. Here the CDR3 DNA reads TGTGCCACCAGCAGAGGGCTGGGGGGAGCCTACGAGCAGTACTTC. The whole variable domain, filled in from reference TRBV15 and TRBJ2-7, reads DAMVIQNPRYQVTQFGKPVTLSCSQTLNHNVMYWYQQKSSQAPKLLFHYYDKDFNNEADTPDNFQSRRPNTSFCFLDIRSPGLGDTAMYLCATSRGLGGAYEQYFGPGTRLTVT.

At least ten counts were recorded for this clonotype. The CDR3 DNA is TGTGCCAGCAGCTTATCTCATAGCGGGGAGTTATCTGGGGCCAACGTCCTGACTTTC. Its protein product is CASSLSHSGELSGANVLTF. The V call is TRBV11-2, the J call TRBJ2-6; 8 positions match TRBD2. The CDR3 loop spans 19 amino acids. The germline CDR1 and CDR2 sequences are SGHAT and FQNNGV. Trimming cost V 2 bases and J 1 base; bases outside gene matches: 10.

This clonotype was detected many times. The chain couples TRBV28 to TRBJ2-7, with no clear D. The CDR3 runs 10 residues. Germline CDR1 is MDHEN and CDR2 is SYDVKM. Trimming cost V 10 bases and J 6 bases, with 10 bases left between them. CDR3 nucleotides: TGTGCCACCACTTCCGGCGAGCAGTACTTC. It yields the protein CATTSGEQYF.

The chain combines TRBV11-2 with TRBJ2-2, with 8 bases lining up with TRBD2. The CDR3 covers 15 residues. The germline gives CDR1 SGHAT, CDR2 FQNNGV. V gave up 3 bases and J gave up 4 bases; unmatched junction bases: 4. The CDR3 loop reads CASSLGLEVTGELFF. The CDR3, as DNA: TGTGCCAGCAGCTTGGGACTAGAAGTCACCGGGGAGCTGTTTTTT.

This clonotype was detected many times. The chain couples TRBV12-3 or TRBV12-4 to TRBJ1-5; D gene unclear. The CDR3 is made up of 14 amino acids. Trimming shortened V by 4 bases and J by 4 bases, and 11 bases separated the two germline ends. This CDR3 reads CASSSLLGNQPQHF. The CDR3 bases are TGTGCCAGCAGTTCTCTTTTGGGGAATCAGCCCCAGCATTTT.

This clonotype was recorded many times. The rearrangement links TRBV19 to TRBJ2-7; 11 nucleotides agree with TRBD1. Germline assignment: CDR1 LNHDA and CDR2 SQIVND (reference sequence). The CDR3 length is 16 residues. V was pared by 5 bases and J by 0 bases, with 6 bases of the junction left unmatched. Written as DNA, the CDR3 is TGTGCCAGTAGTCCAGGACAGGGGGCGAGCTCCTACGAGCAGTACTTC. Translation gives CASSPGQGASSYEQYF. The entire variable domain, with the rest obtained from reference TRBV19 and TRBJ2-7, is as follows: DGGITQSPKYLFRKEGQNVTLSCEQNLNHDAMYWYRQDPGQGLRLIYYSQIVNDFQKGDIAEGYSVSREKKESFPLTVTSAQKNPTAFYLCASSPGQGASSYEQYFGPGTRLTVT.

As regards this clonotype: Lacking the conserved final phenylalanine or tryptophan, this CDR3 likely reflects a read error. The chain joins TRBV30 to TRBJ1-1; no reliable D call. Trimming removed 5 bases from V and 5 bases from J, with 9 bases in between. CDR1 and CDR2 from the germline V gene are GTSNPN and SVGIG (reference sequence). The CDR3 contains 11 residues. This chain's CDR3 is CAWEDMTEAFS. In DNA form, the CDR3 reads TGTGCCTGGGAGGATATGACTGAAGCTTTCTCT.

This clonotype was found many times. J is TRBJ2-4 and V is TRBV28; TRBD1 agrees at 9 bases. In germline, CDR1 is MDHEN, CDR2 SYDVKM. Unmatched junction bases numbered 7, after V lost 5 bases and J lost 5 bases. The CDR3 spans 15 residues. The CDR3 loop reads CASSKRDREENIQYF. For the CDR3, the DNA is TGTGCCAGCAGTAAACGGGACAGGGAAGAAAACATTCAGTACTTC. The variable domain in full, completed from reference TRBV28 and TRBJ2-4, reads DVKVTQSSRYLVKRTGEKVFLECVQDMDHENMFWYRQDPGLGLRLIYFSYDVKMKEKGDIPEGYSVSREKKERFSLILESASTNQTSMYLCASSKRDREENIQYFGAGTRLSVL.

This clonotype has at least ten counts. The chain combines TRBV6-1 with TRBJ2-2, with 12 bases lining up with TRBD1. The CDR3 is 15 amino acids. The V gene end was trimmed by 6 bases and the J gene end by 6 bases; junction bases not matched to a gene: 5. Per the germline V gene, CDR1 is MNHNS and CDR2 is SASEGT. The CDR3 DNA sequence: TGTGCCAGCAGGGGACAGGGGGCGCTGGCCGGGGAGCTGTTTTTT. Translation: CASRGQGALAGELFF.

This clonotype was observed a handful of times. One junction end does not reproduce the germline sequence, and a read error may be involved. The V call is TRBV30, the J call TRBJ2-5, with D perhaps TRBD1 or TRBD2 (5 bases each). CDR3 length: 16 amino acids. The germline gives CDR1 GTSNPN, CDR2 SVGIG (reference sequence). The CDR3 loop reads CAWRGTGYQYQETRYF. CDR3 DNA: TGTGCCTGGAGGGGGACGGGATATCAGTACCAAGAGACCCGGTACTTC.

This clonotype was recorded many times. The J gene is TRBJ2-4, the V gene TRBV20-1, with no clear D. Germline V gene data show CDR1 as DFQATT and CDR2 as SNEGSKA (reference sequence). This CDR3 spans 13 amino acids. The V gene lost 3 bases and the J gene lost 0 bases, with 6 bases spanning the gap. The CDR3 here is CSASFLAKNIQYF. Written as DNA, the CDR3 is TGCAGTGCTAGCTTTCTAGCCAAAAACATTCAGTACTTC.

In this sample, this clonotype turned up a few times. The chain couples TRBV9 to TRBJ1-2; D might be TRBD1 (5 bases). Per the germline V gene, CDR1 is SGDLS and CDR2 is YYNGEE. V lost 4 bases and J 7 bases, leaving 14 bases between the germline ends. CDR3 length equals 13 residues. The CDR3 sequence is CASSRGTPFGYTF. The CDR3 region has the DNA TGTGCCAGCAGCCGTGGGACCCCCTTTGGCTACACCTTC.

This clonotype showed up many times. V and J are TRBV12-3 or TRBV12-4 and TRBJ2-2; 11 bases are a match to TRBD2. The V segment lost 4 bases and the J segment 1 base; nucleotides outside the gene matches: 11. The CDR3 spans 19 residues. The CDR3: CASSSDSGRAIRNTGELFF. The CDR3 DNA reads as TGTGCCAGCAGTTCAGATAGCGGGAGGGCCATCAGGAACACCGGGGAGCTGTTTTTT.